This note documents a single T cell receptor beta chain sequence. What it recognizes is unknown. From the 5' RACE reads, TCRdb called clonotypes with MiXCR, one entry per CDR3 protein. The table includes roughly 260,000 distinct CDR3 sequences, 10% to 15% detected once. The sample belongs to a study of T cells after yellow fever vaccination. Trimming at V came to 1 base and at J to 7 bases, leaving 6 bases not matched to a gene. The germline gives CDR1 LGHDT, CDR2 YNNKEL (reference sequence). The CDR3 spans 15 residues. Findings and limits, study-wide: Most primary-vaccination clones recurred post-booster (roughly 96% CD4, 88% CD8). Contaminating bulk clonotypes could be abundant in FACS-sorted repertoires.

The chain employs TRBV3-1 and TRBJ2-1, with TRBD2 identical over 8 bases. Source: CD4+ T cells sorted from PBMCs, taken 45 days after the yellow fever booster vaccination. The TCR was taken from a man aged 25 to 40 who received the YFV17D yellow fever vaccine. The CDR3 coding sequence is TGTGCCAGCAGCCAAGGAACGGGAGGGTTAAATGAGCAGTTCTTC. Its translation: CASSQGTGGLNEQFF.